The subject of this entry is one T cell receptor (beta chain). Its target is not known. Using immunoSEQ multiplex PCR, the repertoire was profiled, and TCRdb retains in-frame clones only, with some absent. The sample records approximately 80,000 clones, roughly 91% being singletons. The data belong to a study of graft-versus-host responses after intestinal transplantation. Across the whole study: Recipients obtained multivisceral, liver-intestinal, or isolated intestinal transplants. Findings of the study overall: Those patients showing graft-donor T cell macrochimerism displayed high graft-versus-host to host-versus-graft clonal ratios in allografts. In recipient marrow, GvH clones were found, and some appeared first in ileum or blood. Declining HvG levels early post-transplant were linked to peak circulating GvH clone levels.

In germline, CDR1 is MNHEY, CDR2 SVGAGI. The CDR3 has 15 residues. V was clipped by 5 bases and J by 7 bases; unmatched bases: 10. The chain joins TRBV6-5 to TRBJ1-2; 10 bases map to TRBD1. This sample comprised unstimulated CD4+ T cells sorted from spleen or lymph node cells, obtained before intestinal transplant. This TCR derives from a human donor who received an intestinal transplant. The CDR3 nucleotides are TGTGCCAGCAGTACCAGACAGGGGGCAAAGGGTGGCTACACCTTC. Its translation is CASSTRQGAKGGYTF.